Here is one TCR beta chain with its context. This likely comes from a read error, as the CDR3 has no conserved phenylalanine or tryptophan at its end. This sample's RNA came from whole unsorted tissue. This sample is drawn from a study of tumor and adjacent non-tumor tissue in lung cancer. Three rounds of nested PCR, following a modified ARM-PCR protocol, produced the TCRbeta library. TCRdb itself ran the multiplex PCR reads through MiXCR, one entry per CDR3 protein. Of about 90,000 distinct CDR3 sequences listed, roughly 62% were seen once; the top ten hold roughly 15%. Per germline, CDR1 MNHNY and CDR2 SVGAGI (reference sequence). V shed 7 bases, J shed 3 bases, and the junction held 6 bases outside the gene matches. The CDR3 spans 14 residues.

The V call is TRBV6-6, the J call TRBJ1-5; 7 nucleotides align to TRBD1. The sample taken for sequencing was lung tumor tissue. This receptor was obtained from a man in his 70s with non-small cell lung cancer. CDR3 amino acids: CASNRGQTNQPQHR. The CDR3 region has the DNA TGTGCCAGCAACAGGGGACAAACCAATCAGCCCCAGCATCGT.